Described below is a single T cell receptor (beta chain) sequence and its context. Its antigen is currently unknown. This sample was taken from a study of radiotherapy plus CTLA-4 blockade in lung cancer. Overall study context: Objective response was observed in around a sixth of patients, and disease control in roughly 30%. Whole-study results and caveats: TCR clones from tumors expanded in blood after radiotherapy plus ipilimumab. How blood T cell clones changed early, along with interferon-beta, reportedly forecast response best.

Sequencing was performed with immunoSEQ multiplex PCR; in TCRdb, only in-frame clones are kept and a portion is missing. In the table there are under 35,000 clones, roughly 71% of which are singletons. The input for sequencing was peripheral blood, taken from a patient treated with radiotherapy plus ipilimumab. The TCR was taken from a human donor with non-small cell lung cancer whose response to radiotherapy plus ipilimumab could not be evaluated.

CDR3 bases: TGTGCCAGCAGTTCAACAGGGATTTCACCCCTCCACTTT. This sequence encodes CASSSTGISPLHF. This sequence joins TRBV6-6 and TRBJ1-6, with D possibly matching TRBD1 (6 bases). The CDR3 loop spans 13 amino acids. From germline, CDR1 is MNHNY and CDR2 SVGAGI (reference sequence). The V and J ends lost 4 bases and 9 bases respectively, with 10 bases between them.